A single sample gave rise to the 10 T cell receptor beta chains below, sequenced in a study of technical replicates of blood from four donors. Method: immunoSEQ multiplex PCR; TCRdb's copy keeps in-frame clones and lacks some. Here the sample spans roughly 70,000 clones, roughly 94% being singletons. The sequenced material came from T cells isolated from PBMCs. These receptors were obtained from a human donor in good health.

The chain employs TRBV7-8 and TRBJ1-5; 9 bases line up with TRBD1. J was trimmed by 4 bases and V by 5 bases; bases with no gene match: 6. From germline, CDR1 is SGHVS and CDR2 FQNEAQ. The CDR3 consists of 15 residues. CDR3 protein: CASSPGQGRNQPQHF. The CDR3 DNA reads as TGTGCCAGCAGCCCCGGACAGGGGAGGAATCAGCCCCAGCATTTT.

CDR3 nucleotide sequence: TGTGCCAGCAGTCCAAGACCGGGTACCGGGGAGCTGTTTTTT. This encodes CASSPRPGTGELFF. This chain uses TRBV6-5 with TRBJ2-2; no firm D call. The V end lost 5 bases, the J end lost 5 bases, and 12 bases lay between the germline ends. The CDR3 covers 14 residues. From germline, CDR1 is MNHEY and CDR2 SVGAGI.

This chain links TRBV4-1 with TRBJ2-1, with unresolved D. This CDR3 is built from 14 residues. Germline V gives CDR1 MGHRA, CDR2 YSYEKL. The germline V and J ends were trimmed by 5 bases and 0 bases, with 8 bases remaining between them. The CDR3 DNA reads as TGCGCCAGCAGCGAGGAGTTCTCCTACAATGAGCAGTTCTTC. Residues: CASSEEFSYNEQFF.

V usage is TRBV7-3 and J usage is TRBJ2-6; D uncertain. The CDR3 totals 15 residues. Germline assignment: CDR1 SGHTA and CDR2 FQGTGA. Trimming removed 6 bases from V and 0 bases from J, with 9 bases in between. The CDR3 sequence is CASRFGPSGANVLTF. The CDR3 bases are TGTGCCAGCAGGTTTGGGCCCTCTGGGGCCAACGTCCTGACTTTC.

This chain uses TRBV7-9 with TRBJ1-1; TRBD1 aligns across 7 bases. The CDR3 length is 13 residues. Germline loops: CDR1 SEHNR, CDR2 FQNEAQ (reference sequence). The trim removed 6 bases at V and 1 base at J, leaving 2 bases unmatched. CDR3 protein: CASRGQWNTEAFF. The CDR3 DNA follows: TGTGCCAGCAGGGGACAGTGGAACACTGAAGCTTTCTTT.

This clone was counted a single time. The chain is built from TRBV7-9 and TRBJ1-1; a possible D gene is TRBD1 (5 bases). The CDR3 is 12 amino acids. V dropped 4 bases and J dropped 3 bases, with 6 bases sitting between them. Germline V gene data show CDR1 as SEHNR and CDR2 as FQNEAQ (reference sequence). The CDR3 region is CASSSRDTEAFF. CDR3 DNA sequence: TGTGCCAGCAGCTCCAGGGACACTGAAGCTTTCTTT.

The V and J genes are TRBV5-1 and TRBJ2-3, with 7 bases that match TRBD1. V shed 7 bases, J shed 2 bases, and the junction held 7 bases outside the gene matches. This CDR3 contains 14 residues. Germline CDR1 and CDR2: SGHRS and YFSETQ. The CDR3 sequence: CASGDRAYTDTQYF. The CDR3 DNA reads TGCGCCAGCGGGGACAGAGCCTACACAGATACGCAGTATTTT. The full variable domain, in which reference TRBV5-1 and TRBJ2-3 provide the parts outside the CDR3, is KAGVTQTPRYLIKTRGQQVTLSCSPISGHRSVSWYQQTPGQGLQFLFEYFSETQRNKGNFPGRFSGRQFSNSRSEMNVSTLELGDSALYLCASGDRAYTDTQYFGPGTRLTVL.

The chain couples TRBV2 to TRBJ2-3; TRBD2 matches 12 bases. There are 15 residues in the CDR3. The V and J ends lost 5 bases and 5 bases, in that order; junction bases with no gene match: 5. The germline V gene encodes CDR1 SNHLY and CDR2 FYNNEI. DNA of the CDR3: TGTGCCAGCAGTCGACTAGCGGGAGACAGAGATACGCAGTATTTT. Amino acid sequence: CASSRLAGDRDTQYF.

The V gene is TRBV18, the J gene TRBJ2-1; 8 positions agree with TRBD1. Germline CDR1 is KGHSH and CDR2 is LQKENI. After removal of 4 bases from V and 7 bases from J, the junction contained 3 bases not matched to a gene. The CDR3 contains 13 residues. CDR3 bases: TGTGCCAGCTCACAATACAGGGGGAATGAGCAGTTCTTC. Residues: CASSQYRGNEQFF.

The chain links TRBV7-8 to TRBJ2-1, with D tentatively TRBD1 (5 bases). V was pared by 5 bases and J by 4 bases, with 21 bases between. The V gene's germline CDR1 is SGHVS and CDR2 FQNEAQ. This CDR3 contains 17 residues. The CDR3: CASSPRRAGEIYNEQFF. CDR3 in DNA: TGTGCCAGCAGCCCCCGCAGGGCAGGCGAAATATACAATGAGCAGTTCTTC.